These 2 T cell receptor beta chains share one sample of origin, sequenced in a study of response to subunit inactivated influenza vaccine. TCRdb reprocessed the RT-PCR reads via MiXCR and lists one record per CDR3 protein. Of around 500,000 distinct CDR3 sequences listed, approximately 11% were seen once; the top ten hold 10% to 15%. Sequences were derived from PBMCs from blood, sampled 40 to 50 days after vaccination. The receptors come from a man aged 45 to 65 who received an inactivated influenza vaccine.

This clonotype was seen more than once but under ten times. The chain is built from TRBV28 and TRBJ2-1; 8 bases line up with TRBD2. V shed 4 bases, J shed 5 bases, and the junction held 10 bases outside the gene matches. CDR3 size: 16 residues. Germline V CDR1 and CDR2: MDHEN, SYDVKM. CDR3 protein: CASSSTSGYYNNEQFF. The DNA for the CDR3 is TGTGCCAGCAGTTCCACTAGCGGCTACTATAACAATGAGCAGTTCTTC.

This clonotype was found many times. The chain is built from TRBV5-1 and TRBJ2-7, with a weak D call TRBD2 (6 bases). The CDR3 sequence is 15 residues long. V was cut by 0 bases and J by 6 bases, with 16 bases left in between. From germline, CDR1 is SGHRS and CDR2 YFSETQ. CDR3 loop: CASSLGLDVTAEQYF. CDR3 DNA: TGCGCCAGCAGCTTGGGACTAGACGTCACAGCCGAGCAGTACTTC.